This TCR beta chain was sequenced during a study of response to subunit inactivated influenza vaccine. Findings and limits, study-wide: The authors proposed limited new T cell recruitment per seasonal influenza vaccination.

This clonotype was recorded at least ten times. Its antigen is as yet unknown. This CDR3 contains 12 residues. V was cut by 4 bases and J by 8 bases, with 11 bases left in between. Germline V gene sequence: CDR1 MDHEN, CDR2 SYDVKM. MiXCR, applied by TCRdb to the RT-PCR reads, yields one record per CDR3 protein. Of 250,000 to 350,000 distinct CDR3 sequences listed, 20% to 25% are singletons. This sequence was found in a man between 50 and 69 years old who received an inactivated influenza vaccine. The source material was PBMCs from blood, sampled less than 22 months after vaccination. V is TRBV28 and J is TRBJ1-2; D gene uncertain. The DNA for the CDR3 is TGTGCCAGCAGTTCCCCTTCGGTGGGCTACACCTTC. Its protein product is CASSSPSVGYTF.